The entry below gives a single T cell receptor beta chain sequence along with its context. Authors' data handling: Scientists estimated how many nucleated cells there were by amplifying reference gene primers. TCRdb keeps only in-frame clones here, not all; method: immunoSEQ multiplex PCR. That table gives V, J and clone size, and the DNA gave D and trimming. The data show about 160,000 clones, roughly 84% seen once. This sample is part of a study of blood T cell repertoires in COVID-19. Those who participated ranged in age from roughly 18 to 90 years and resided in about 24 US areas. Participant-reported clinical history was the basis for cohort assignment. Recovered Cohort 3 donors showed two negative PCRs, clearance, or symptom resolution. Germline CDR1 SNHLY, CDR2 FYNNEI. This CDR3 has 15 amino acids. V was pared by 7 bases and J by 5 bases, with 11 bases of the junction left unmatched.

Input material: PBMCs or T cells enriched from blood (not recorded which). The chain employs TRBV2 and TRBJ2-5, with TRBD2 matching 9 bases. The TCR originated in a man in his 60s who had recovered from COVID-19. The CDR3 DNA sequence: TGTGCCAGCACCTTAGCGGGGGTGGCCCGTGAGACCCAGTACTTC. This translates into CASTLAGVARETQYF.